The entry below gives a single TCR beta chain sequence along with its context. This sample stems from a study of control samples from healthy donors and cancer patients. Only in-frame clones appear in the TCRdb table, and some are missing; sequencing was by immunoSEQ multiplex PCR. The sample holds 150,000 to 200,000 clones; approximately 92% are singletons and the top ten take 2% to 2.5%. Germline CDR1 is MNHEY and CDR2 is SVGAGI. CDR3 length: 15 residues. The V gene end was trimmed by 7 bases and the J gene end by 4 bases; junction bases not matched to a gene: 9. This clonotype was obtained from a woman aged 35 to 49 in good health. The chain recombines TRBV6-5 with TRBJ1-2; TRBD1 matches at 10 bases. The sequenced sample was blood. CDR3 DNA: TGTGCCAGCACAAGAACCCGGGACAGGGGCTATGGCTACACCTTC. Encoded protein: CASTRTRDRGYGYTF.